This T cell receptor beta chain was captured by sequencing in a study of T cell changes during pregnancy in multiple sclerosis. TCRdb's copy holds only in-frame clones and misses some; the assay was immunoSEQ multiplex PCR. The sample includes 40,000 to 50,000 clones, 85% to 90% of them seen just once. The ends were cut back, 10 bases at V and 4 bases at J, with 17 bases in the middle. Germline V gives CDR1 SGHTA, CDR2 FQGNSA. The CDR3 contains 14 residues. This rearrangement joins TRBV7-2 to TRBJ2-1, with a tentative D call TRBD1 (5 bases). The source of this sequence is a female donor with multiple sclerosis, enrolled in a pregnancy study. The specimen comprised CD4+ T cells from peripheral blood mononuclear cells, sampled in the first trimester of pregnancy. CDR3 sequence: CATSRQRAYNEQFF. CDR3 in DNA: TGTGCCACCTCCAGACAGCGAGCTTACAATGAGCAGTTCTTC.